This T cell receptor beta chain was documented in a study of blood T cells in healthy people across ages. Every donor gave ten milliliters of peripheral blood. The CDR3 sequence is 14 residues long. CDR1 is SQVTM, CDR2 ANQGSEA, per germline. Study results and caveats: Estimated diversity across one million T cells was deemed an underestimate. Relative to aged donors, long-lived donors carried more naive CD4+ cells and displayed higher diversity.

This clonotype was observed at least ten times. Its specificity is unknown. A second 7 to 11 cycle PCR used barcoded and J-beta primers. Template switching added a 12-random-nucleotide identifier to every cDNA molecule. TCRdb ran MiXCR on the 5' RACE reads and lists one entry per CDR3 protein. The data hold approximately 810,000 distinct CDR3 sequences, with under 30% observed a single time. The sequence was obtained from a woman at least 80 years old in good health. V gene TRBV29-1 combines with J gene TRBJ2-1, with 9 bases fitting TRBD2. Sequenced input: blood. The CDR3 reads CGSEAGGLDNEQFF. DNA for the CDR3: TGCGGGTCAGAGGCGGGGGGGCTAGACAATGAGCAGTTCTTC.